Reported below is one T cell receptor beta chain. This clone was seen a single time. It lacks a known antigen. Within one base of it there is no much larger clone, and no base qualities were kept. The data stem from a study of preoperative IRX-2 immunotherapy in early breast cancer (dated by TCRdb to the late 2010s). Including the terminal cysteine and phenylalanine, the CDR3 comprises 13 residues. Only CDR3 DNA remains: 39 bases, in frame from the first base. The library was obtained by the immunoSEQ multiplex PCR assay. TCRdb limited this immuneACCESS table to in-frame rearrangements with V and J called. A share of clones is missing; checked studies link under half to unresolved V genes, and the rest is unexplained. The sample data list 34,000 or so clones, and around 86% of these were observed just once. Roughly 2.6% of the sample rests with the top ten. The label giving this sample's treatment or condition can be read as: preoperative locoregional IRX-2 cytokine immunotherapy. The samples were obtained from a phase Ib study in which preoperative, locoregional IRX-2 cytokine immunotherapy intended to prime immune responses was tested. The donors were early-stage breast cancer patients who were given IRX-2 prior to surgery.

The origin of this receptor is a human donor with breast cancer. The chain is made from TRBV12-1 and TRBJ1-2. TRBV12-1 counts as a pseudogene. The specimen comprised lymph node tissue, sampled from a patient treated with IRX-2 immunotherapy. DNA sequence: TGTGCCAGCAGTACCGTCGGAGTCAGGGGCTACACCTTC. This sequence encodes CASSTVGVRGYTF.